The 18 T cell receptor beta chains presented below share a single source sample, sequenced in a study of PD-L1 blockade in urothelial cancer. The protocol was immunoSEQ multiplex PCR, while the TCRdb copy is restricted to in-frame clones and leaves out a portion. Of approximately 100,000 clones in the sample, approximately 86% are singletons; the top ten hold approximately 2.4%. The input for sequencing was PBMCs, taken around atezolizumab (anti-PD-L1) treatment. The receptors shown here come from a man between 45 and 60 years old with urothelial cancer.

The rearrangement joins TRBV30 to TRBJ1-3, with TRBD1 matching 7 bases. The CDR3 is 18 residues long. J lost 0 bases, V lost 6 bases, and 17 bases had no gene match. Germline V gives CDR1 GTSNPN, CDR2 SVGIG (reference sequence). CDR3 amino acids: CACTPNFGDSGSGNTIYF. The CDR3 nucleotides read TGTGCCTGCACACCCAATTTTGGGGACAGTGGCTCTGGAAACACCATATATTTT.

The chain uses TRBV29-1 and TRBJ2-7; TRBD2 agrees at 14 bases. This CDR3 contains 16 residues. Germline CDR1 reads SQVTM; CDR2 reads ANQGSEA. The V segment lost 1 base and the J segment 7 bases; nucleotides outside the gene matches: 9. CDR3 nucleotides: TGCAGCGTTGAAGCGCGACTAGCGGGAGGGCCGGGGGAGCAGTACTTC. It translates to CSVEARLAGGPGEQYF.

The chain carries TRBV5-6 and TRBJ1-2; TRBD1 might be the D (6 bases). Trimming left V 1 base short and J 4 bases short, with 17 bases between. This CDR3 is 16 amino acids long. CDR1 and CDR2 from the germline V gene are SGHDT and YYEEEE. DNA for the CDR3: TGTGCCAGCAGCTTGCTATCAGGGGTATTCTTCTATGGCTACACCTTC. As protein: CASSLLSGVFFYGYTF.

This sequence joins TRBV21-1 and TRBJ1-2; the D call of TRBD1 is as the table states it, not checked on the DNA. TRBV21-1 is termed a pseudogene. The CDR3 loop spans 13 amino acids. CDR3 DNA: TGTGCCAGCAGGACCGACAGGGACTATGGCTACACCTTC. Its protein product is CASRTDRDYGYTF.

A remark on this clone: Additional DNA sequences in this sample encode the identical CDR3. The chain uses TRBV19 and TRBJ1-5; D perhaps matches TRBD1 (6 bases). V was pared by 3 bases and J by 2 bases, with 8 bases between. Germline V lookup: CDR1 LNHDA, CDR2 SQIVND (reference sequence). The CDR3 loop spans 14 amino acids. The CDR3 sequence is CASSIWTGNQPQHF. CDR3 sequence (DNA): TGTGCCAGTAGTATCTGGACAGGCAATCAGCCCCAGCATTTT.

This clone appeared a single time. J is TRBJ2-4 and V is TRBV5-4; tentatively, D is TRBD2 (9 bases). V lost 4 bases and J 7 bases, leaving 18 bases between the germline ends. Germline lookup yields CDR1 SGHNT and CDR2 YYREEE (reference sequence). CDR3 length equals 15 residues. CDR3 DNA sequence: TGTGCCAGCAGCGCGGGGGGGACAGGAGGCAACATTCAGTACTTC. Translated, it gives CASSAGGTGGNIQYF.

The CDR3 DNA follows: TGTGCCAGTAGACTAACAGGGGGCCCTTACGAGCAGTACTTC. Amino acid sequence: CASRLTGGPYEQYF. V and J are TRBV19 and TRBJ2-7; 9 bases map to TRBD1. The CDR3 contains 14 residues. Germline V CDR1 and CDR2: LNHDA, SQIVND (reference sequence). With 6 bases clipped from V and 4 bases from J, the junction kept 7 bases outside the gene matches.

The rearrangement uses TRBV5-1 and TRBJ2-2; 8 bases line up with TRBD2. V was pared by 4 bases and J by 4 bases, with 9 bases of the junction left unmatched. The length of the CDR3 is 16 residues. CDR1 and CDR2 (germline): SGHRS, YFSETQ. CDR3 nucleotides: TGCGCCAGCAGCCTACCTACTAGCGGCCTCACCGGGGAGCTGTTTTTT. Translated: CASSLPTSGLTGELFF.

The V gene is TRBV21-1, the J gene TRBJ2-6; whether TRBD1, the table's D call, matches the DNA was not checked. TRBV21-1 constitutes a pseudogene. This CDR3 contains 18 residues. The CDR3 bases are TGTGCCAGCAGCATCCTGACAAGAAAATCCTCTGGGGCCAACGTCCTGACTTTC. It yields the protein CASSILTRKSSGANVLTF.

This clone has just a few counts. The chain is built from TRBV7-9 and TRBJ1-2; TRBD1 aligns across 7 bases. The V segment lost 5 bases and the J segment 8 bases; nucleotides outside the gene matches: 8. The CDR3 contains 13 residues. CDR1 and CDR2 (germline): SEHNR, FQNEAQ (reference sequence). CDR3 protein: CASSQQGTQGYTF. The CDR3, as DNA: TGTGCCAGCAGCCAACAGGGGACGCAAGGCTACACCTTC.

The V call is TRBV7-2, the J call TRBJ2-1, with a tentative D call TRBD2 (5 bases). From germline, CDR1 is SGHTA and CDR2 FQGNSA. The CDR3 consists of 14 residues. The ends were cut back, 5 bases at V and 4 bases at J, with 12 bases in the middle. The CDR3 region is CASSASLGYNEQFF. Here the CDR3 DNA reads TGTGCCAGCAGCGCGTCACTAGGGTACAATGAGCAGTTCTTC.

This clone was seen a few times. The rearrangement uses TRBV7-9 and TRBJ2-3, with TRBD2 identical over 12 bases. The V gene's germline CDR1 is SEHNR and CDR2 FQNEAQ (reference sequence). The CDR3 loop spans 18 amino acids. Trimming removed 4 bases from V and 4 bases from J; junction bases left unmatched: 12. This CDR3 reads CASSSNSRLAGDADTQYF. The CDR3 bases are TGTGCCAGCAGCTCCAACTCTAGACTAGCGGGAGATGCAGATACGCAGTATTTT.

The genes are TRBV5-1 and TRBJ1-2, with D unclear. Deletions cut 5 bases from V and 9 bases from J, with 17 bases between. From germline, CDR1 is SGHRS and CDR2 YFSETQ. This CDR3 region has 13 residues. This CDR3 is CASRQSGDTSYTF. The CDR3 bases are TGCGCCAGCAGACAGAGCGGGGATACTAGCTACACCTTC.

V usage is TRBV4-1 and J usage is TRBJ1-1; the D gene is possibly TRBD1 (5 bases). The CDR3 consists of 15 residues. The ends were cut back, 2 bases at V and 0 bases at J, with 10 bases in the middle. CDR1 and CDR2 from the germline V gene are MGHRA and YSYEKL. The CDR3 here is CASSQPQVLNTEAFF. The CDR3 coding sequence is TGCGCCAGCAGCCAACCACAGGTATTGAACACTGAAGCTTTCTTT.

This chain uses TRBV14 with TRBJ2-3, with no clear D. The CDR3 loop spans 11 amino acids. V was trimmed by 4 bases and J by 7 bases, leaving 6 bases between them. CDR1 and CDR2 (germline): SGHDN, FVKESK. The CDR3 loop is CASSPTHTQYF. In nucleotides, the CDR3 is TGTGCCAGCAGCCCAACACATACGCAGTATTTT.

V gene TRBV5-1 combines with J gene TRBJ1-1; no reliable D call. The CDR3 totals 16 residues. Germline lookup yields CDR1 SGHRS and CDR2 YFSETQ. Trimming cost V 0 bases and J 1 base, with 13 bases left between them. CDR3 coding DNA: TGCGCCAGCAGCTTGGCCCCCCCGGGGAGGAACACTGAAGCTTTCTTT. It specifies CASSLAPPGRNTEAFF.

The V call is TRBV23-1, the J call TRBJ2-7; D gene unclear. TRBV23-1 is an ORF; its function is uncertain. The ends were cut back, 6 bases at V and 0 bases at J, with 9 bases in the middle. The CDR3 loop spans 13 amino acids. The CDR3 nucleotides read TGCGCCAGCAGGACTCTCCTCTCCTACGAGCAGTACTTC. Translation: CASRTLLSYEQYF.

The chain joins TRBV6-1 to TRBJ1-1; TRBD1 might be the D (5 bases). V was cut by 2 bases and J by 3 bases, with 19 bases left in between. The germline gives CDR1 MNHNS, CDR2 SASEGT. The CDR3 spans 17 residues. The CDR3 DNA follows: TGTGCCAGCAGTGAAATCGGTGTAGGAGCGGGGGACACTGAAGCTTTCTTT. It translates to CASSEIGVGAGDTEAFF.